This T cell receptor (beta chain) was found in a study of blood T cell repertoires in COVID-19. Study summary: Sites across the United States, Italy and Spain contributed samples from acute and convalescent COVID-19. PBMCs, B-cell-depleted T cells, or T cells provided the cDNA or gDNA that made up the material.

As handled by the study authors: It was from reference gene primer amplification that nucleated cell counts were estimated. Some clones are missing from TCRdb's copy, which holds only in-frame ones; the method was immunoSEQ multiplex PCR. That table is the source of V, J and clone size, and D and trimming were worked out from the DNA. The sample comprises more than 200,000 clones, about 79% of which are singletons, and about 8.9% rests with the top ten. V lost 0 bases, J lost 8 bases, and 8 bases stayed unmatched. The CDR3 has 17 amino acids. CDR1 and CDR2 from the germline V gene are SGHNT and YYREEE (reference sequence).

The rearrangement joins TRBV5-4 to TRBJ2-1, with TRBD2 matching over 13 bases. The clonotype was recovered from a man older than 75 with acute or convalescent COVID-19. Specimen: peripheral blood. The CDR3 is CASSLASGTSGIHEQFF. CDR3 DNA: TGTGCCAGCAGCTTGGCCAGCGGGACTAGCGGGATTCATGAGCAGTTCTTC.